This T cell receptor (beta chain) was sequenced during a study of T cell responses to AZD1222 COVID-19 vaccine. Study-wide points: The breadth and depth of Spike-specific TCRs increased once two AZD1222 doses had been given.

Produced via immunoSEQ multiplex PCR; TCRdb's table is partial and in-frame only. This table holds tens of thousands of clones, almost 90% found once. V was clipped by 0 bases and J by 5 bases, with 12 bases between them. The germline V gene encodes CDR1 SGDLS and CDR2 YYNGEE. The CDR3 is made up of 14 amino acids. As to this clone: Its antigen is unknown.

The receptor was isolated from an adult in good health. This rearrangement joins TRBV9 to TRBJ2-7; D tentatively reads TRBD1 or TRBD2 (6 bases each). The source material was peripheral blood, sampled on day 0 of AZD1222 vaccination. This CDR3 reads CASSVAGGQNEQYF. CDR3 DNA sequence: TGTGCCAGCAGCGTAGCTGGGGGGCAGAACGAGCAGTACTTC.